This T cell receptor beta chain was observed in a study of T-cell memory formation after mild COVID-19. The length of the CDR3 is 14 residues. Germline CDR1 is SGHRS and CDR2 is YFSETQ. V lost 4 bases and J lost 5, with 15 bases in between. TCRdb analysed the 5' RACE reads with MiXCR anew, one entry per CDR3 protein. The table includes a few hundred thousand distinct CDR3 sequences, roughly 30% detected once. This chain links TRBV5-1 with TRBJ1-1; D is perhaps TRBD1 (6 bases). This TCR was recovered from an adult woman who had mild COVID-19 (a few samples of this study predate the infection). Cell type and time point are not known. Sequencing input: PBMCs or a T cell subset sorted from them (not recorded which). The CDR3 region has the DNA TGCGCCAGCAGCCCGGGACAAGTGGGGACTGAAGCTTTCTTT. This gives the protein CASSPGQVGTEAFF. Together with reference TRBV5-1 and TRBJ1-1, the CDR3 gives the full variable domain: KAGVTQTPRYLIKTRGQQVTLSCSPISGHRSVSWYQQTPGQGLQFLFEYFSETQRNKGNFPGRFSGRQFSNSRSEMNVSTLELGDSALYLCASSPGQVGTEAFFGQGTRLTVV.